The rows below give T cell receptor beta chains drawn from one sample of a study of shared clonotypes between healthy human individuals. Assay: immunoSEQ multiplex PCR; the TCRdb copy retains only in-frame clones and omits some. Found here are 2 million to 2.5 million clones, 90% to 95% of them singletons; the top ten hold about 0.39%. What was sequenced was naive CD4+ T cells from PBMCs. These TCRs come from a man younger than 35 in good health. Some clones in this sample may be carry-over from other donors' samples. Each CDR3 is given with its conserved first and last residue. Fields, in order: J gene, V gene, clone size, D gene, CDR3 length, CDR3 DNA, CDR3 protein. The D gene is left open where the match is weak. Clone size appears in some rows only: once, few, many, or a class for an expanded clone.

J: TRBJ1-1; V: TRBV4-2; size: -; D: -; length: 16; DNA: TGTGCCAGCAGCCGAGAATATCAGGCTATGAACACTGAAGCTTTCTTT; CDR3: CASSREYQAMNTEAFF
J: TRBJ1-5; V: TRBV19; size: -; D: -; length: 14; DNA: TGTGCCAGTAGTATTCTGGGGCTAGGTCAGCCCCAGCATTTT; CDR3: CASSILGLGQPQHF
J: TRBJ1-2; V: TRBV29-1; size: once; D: TRBD1; length: 12; DNA: TGCAGCGCCGGACAGGGTTTTTATGGCTACACCTTC; CDR3: CSAGQGFYGYTF
J: TRBJ2-4; V: TRBV5-6; size: -; D: -; length: 14; DNA: TGTGCCAGCAGCCAACGTCGGACAGCCAACATTCAGTACTTC; CDR3: CASSQRRTANIQYF
J: TRBJ2-2; V: TRBV5-1; size: -; D: -; length: 14; DNA: TGCGCCAGCAGCTTCCCGGGAGAAGGCGGGGAGCTGTTTTTT; CDR3: CASSFPGEGGELFF
J: TRBJ1-1; V: TRBV7-3; size: -; D: -; length: 14; DNA: TGTGCCAGCAGCCAACTTGGGTGGGGCACTGAAGCTTTCTTT; CDR3: CASSQLGWGTEAFF
J: TRBJ1-2; V: TRBV29-1; size: -; D: -; length: 14; DNA: TGCAGCGTTCACACGGGAACTGGAATCTATGGCTACACCTTC; CDR3: CSVHTGTGIYGYTF
J: TRBJ2-7; V: TRBV19; size: -; D: -; length: 14; DNA: TGTGCCAGTAGTATAGGGGGGATGTCCTACGAGCAGTACTTC; CDR3: CASSIGGMSYEQYF
J: TRBJ1-2; V: TRBV28; size: -; D: -; length: 12; DNA: TGTGCCAGCACAGGGGATCGCTATGGCTACACCTTC; CDR3: CASTGDRYGYTF
J: TRBJ2-3; V: TRBV28; size: -; D: -; length: 13; DNA: TGTGCCAGCAACCCAGGAGGGCCAGATACGCAGTATTTT; CDR3: CASNPGGPDTQYF
J: TRBJ2-2; V: TRBV5-4; size: -; D: -; length: 15; DNA: TGTGCCAGCAGCACCTCTGCTAGGAACACCGGGGAGCTGTTTTTT; CDR3: CASSTSARNTGELFF
J: TRBJ2-5; V: TRBV9; size: -; D: -; length: 14; DNA: TGTGCCAGCAGCGTCTGGGGGAACCAAGAGACCCAGTACTTC; CDR3: CASSVWGNQETQYF
J: TRBJ1-1; V: TRBV28; size: -; D: TRBD1; length: 15; DNA: TGTGCCAGCAGTCGCAGGACAGGGGGTTTCACTGAAGCTTTCTTT; CDR3: CASSRRTGGFTEAFF
J: TRBJ1-4; V: TRBV6-6; size: -; D: -; length: 16; DNA: TGTGCCAGCAGTTACCACAAAACAGGGCTGAATGAAAAACTGTTTTTT; CDR3: CASSYHKTGLNEKLFF
J: TRBJ2-7; V: TRBV28; size: -; D: TRBD1; length: 14; DNA: TGTGCCAGCAGTTTCCGGGACAGAGTCTACGAGCAGTACTTC; CDR3: CASSFRDRVYEQYF
J: TRBJ2-2; V: TRBV5-1; size: once; D: -; length: 14; DNA: TGCGCCAGCAGCTTGGTGGGAATCGGCGGGGAGCTGTTTTTT; CDR3: CASSLVGIGGELFF
J: TRBJ1-5; V: TRBV15; size: -; D: -; length: 14; DNA: TGTGCCACCAGCAGTGGGGTCAGCAATCAGCCCCAGCATTTT; CDR3: CATSSGVSNQPQHF
J: TRBJ1-5; V: TRBV6-1; size: -; D: TRBD1; length: 14; DNA: TGTGCCAGCAGTGATAAGGGGGCGGTTCAGCCCCAGCATTTT; CDR3: CASSDKGAVQPQHF
J: TRBJ2-3; V: TRBV20-1; size: -; D: -; length: 11; DNA: TGCAGTGCTAAACCGACAGATACGCAGTATTTT; CDR3: CSAKPTDTQYF
J: TRBJ2-5; V: TRBV11-2; size: -; D: -; length: 15; DNA: TGTGCCAGCAGCTCGGGGTCTGGGGGATTTACTGCCCAGTACTTC; CDR3: CASSSGSGGFTAQYF
J: TRBJ1-2; V: TRBV10-1; size: -; D: -; length: 16; DNA: TGCGCCAGCAGTGAGGGGGCGTTTTCAACTAACTATGGCTACACCTTC; CDR3: CASSEGAFSTNYGYTF
J: TRBJ1-1; V: TRBV19; size: -; D: TRBD1; length: 18; DNA: TGTGCCAGTAGTACAGGGGTCCGACAGGGTGGAAGAAACACTGAAGCTTTCTTT; CDR3: CASSTGVRQGGRNTEAFF
J: TRBJ2-5; V: TRBV4-2; size: -; D: TRBD1; length: 15; DNA: TGTGCCAGCAGCCAACCGACAGGGGGCCAAGAGACCCAGTACTTC; CDR3: CASSQPTGGQETQYF
J: TRBJ1-5; V: TRBV28; size: -; D: -; length: 10; DNA: TGTGCCAGCAGTTTCCGGCCCCAGCATTTT; CDR3: CASSFRPQHF
J: TRBJ2-7; V: TRBV6-5; size: -; D: -; length: 14; DNA: TGTGCCAGCAGCGGGCCTCCTCGGCGCCACGAGCAGTACTTC; CDR3: CASSGPPRRHEQYF
J: TRBJ2-5; V: TRBV7-2; size: -; D: TRBD2; length: 15; DNA: TGTGCCAGCAGCTCGGGACTAGCGGGAAGAGAGACCCAGTACTTC; CDR3: CASSSGLAGRETQYF
J: TRBJ1-2; V: TRBV6-1; size: -; D: -; length: 14; DNA: TGTGCCAGCAGTGAACCGGCAGGGACCTATGGCTACACCTTC; CDR3: CASSEPAGTYGYTF
J: TRBJ2-3; V: TRBV7-8; size: -; D: -; length: 15; DNA: TGTGCCAGCAGCTTAATGGGATTAAGCACAGATACGCAGTATTTT; CDR3: CASSLMGLSTDTQYF
J: TRBJ1-1; V: TRBV30; size: -; D: -; length: 15; DNA: TGTGCCTGGAGTACCTTGAGGGGGGTGGTGACTGAAGCTTTCTTT; CDR3: CAWSTLRGVVTEAFF
J: TRBJ2-5; V: TRBV5-1; size: -; D: -; length: 16; DNA: TGCGCCAGCAGCTTGTTTCCGGGGGCGCGGGAAGAGACCCAGTACTTC; CDR3: CASSLFPGAREETQYF
J: TRBJ1-1; V: TRBV9; size: -; D: -; length: 16; DNA: TGTGCCAGCAGCACCGACCCGGACAGACTGAACACTGAAGCTTTCTTT; CDR3: CASSTDPDRLNTEAFF
J: TRBJ2-7; V: TRBV2; size: once; D: -; length: 17; DNA: TGTGCCAGCACTCCGCCAGGCGACGGGAGCCGGCAGGGCGAGCAGTACTTC; CDR3: CASTPPGDGSRQGEQYF
J: TRBJ1-5; V: TRBV27; size: few; D: -; length: 14; DNA: TGTGCCAGCAGTTTATGGGGTGGCAATCAGCCCCAGCATTTT; CDR3: CASSLWGGNQPQHF
J: TRBJ2-7; V: TRBV27; size: -; D: TRBD2; length: 15; DNA: TGTGCCAGCAGTTTTTTAGCGGGAGGGCCCTACGAGCAGTACTTC; CDR3: CASSFLAGGPYEQYF
J: TRBJ1-2; V: TRBV5-4; size: -; D: TRBD1; length: 16; DNA: TGTGCCAGCAGCTTGGATGGGGGACAGGGGACCTATGGCTACACCTTC; CDR3: CASSLDGGQGTYGYTF
J: TRBJ1-1; V: TRBV10-3; size: once; D: TRBD1; length: 13; DNA: TGTGCCATTACACGGACAGGGACGAGTGAAGCTTTCTTT; CDR3: CAITRTGTSEAFF
J: TRBJ1-1; V: TRBV25-1; size: -; D: -; length: 14; DNA: TGTGCCAGCAGTGTCGGGGGATCGAACACTGAAGCTTTCTTT; CDR3: CASSVGGSNTEAFF
J: TRBJ1-2; V: TRBV5-1; size: -; D: TRBD1; length: 13; DNA: TGCGCCAGTAAGACAGGGGACCGCTATGGCTACACCTTC; CDR3: CASKTGDRYGYTF
J: TRBJ2-5; V: TRBV7-9; size: once; D: TRBD2; length: 19; DNA: TGTGCCAGCAGCCGAAAATATAACCCGGGACTAGCGGTCCAAGAGACCCAGTACTTC; CDR3: CASSRKYNPGLAVQETQYF
J: TRBJ2-1; V: TRBV2; size: -; D: -; length: 13; DNA: TGTGCCAGCATTGAGACTTTCTACAATGAGCAGTTCTTC; CDR3: CASIETFYNEQFF
J: TRBJ1-4; V: TRBV4-1; size: few; D: -; length: 14; DNA: TGCGCCAGCAGCGGGTTGGGAACTAATGAAAAACTGTTTTTT; CDR3: CASSGLGTNEKLFF
J: TRBJ2-3; V: TRBV5-1; size: -; D: -; length: 12; DNA: TGCGCCAGCAGAGCGGAGACAGATACGCAGTATTTT; CDR3: CASRAETDTQYF
J: TRBJ1-1; V: TRBV5-4; size: few; D: -; length: 15; DNA: TGTGCCAGCAGCTTGGGCGGAGACATGAACACTGAAGCTTTCTTT; CDR3: CASSLGGDMNTEAFF
J: TRBJ2-7; V: TRBV10-3; size: -; D: TRBD2; length: 13; DNA: TGTGCCATCCAGACTAGCGGGAGGAACGAGCAGTACTTC; CDR3: CAIQTSGRNEQYF
J: TRBJ1-2; V: TRBV29-1; size: once; D: -; length: 15; DNA: TGCAGCGTTTCACGGACGGGCACACCTAACTATGGCTACACCTTC; CDR3: CSVSRTGTPNYGYTF
J: TRBJ1-5; V: TRBV28; size: -; D: -; length: 15; DNA: TGTGCCAGCAGAAACAGGGAGGTGGGCAATCAGCCCCAGCATTTT; CDR3: CASRNREVGNQPQHF
J: TRBJ2-2; V: TRBV19; size: -; D: -; length: 14; DNA: TGTGCCAGTACCCCCCTGGGGGCCACCGGGGAGCTGTTTTTT; CDR3: CASTPLGATGELFF
J: TRBJ2-7; V: TRBV5-1; size: -; D: -; length: 15; DNA: TGCGCCAGCAGCTCCCCCAGCGGGTCCCCCTACGAGCAGTACTTC; CDR3: CASSSPSGSPYEQYF
J: TRBJ1-5; V: TRBV4-1; size: -; D: TRBD1; length: 17; DNA: TGCGCCAGCAGCCAAGAACTTTTGGACAGGTCCAATCAGCCCCAGCATTTT; CDR3: CASSQELLDRSNQPQHF
J: TRBJ2-4; V: TRBV18; size: -; D: -; length: 15; DNA: TGTGCCAGCTCACCCACTTTAGGGGACAAAAACATTCAGTACTTC; CDR3: CASSPTLGDKNIQYF
J: TRBJ2-1; V: TRBV6-5; size: -; D: -; length: 16; DNA: TGTGCCAGCAGTTACTCCCCAATCCAGGACTTTAATGAGCAGTTCTTC; CDR3: CASSYSPIQDFNEQFF
J: TRBJ2-3; V: TRBV9; size: -; D: -; length: 14; DNA: TGTGCCAGCAGCGGAGATATCTCGTCCGTCGAGCAGTATTTT; CDR3: CASSGDISSVEQYF
J: TRBJ1-5; V: TRBV28; size: once; D: -; length: 17; DNA: TGTGCCAGCAGTTTATTGTTGGGGCAGGGGTCCAATCAGCCCCAGCATTTT; CDR3: CASSLLLGQGSNQPQHF
J: TRBJ1-5; V: TRBV19; size: -; D: -; length: 11; DNA: TGTGCCAGTAGTCGGGGTCAGCCCCAGCATTTT; CDR3: CASSRGQPQHF
J: TRBJ1-5; V: TRBV30; size: -; D: -; length: 15; DNA: TGTGCCTGGAGTTCTCGGAGAGGGAGCAATCAGCCCCAGCATTTT; CDR3: CAWSSRRGSNQPQHF